This T cell receptor (beta chain) was profiled in a study of CD8 T cells in Susac syndrome. The authors reverse transcribed about 0.5 to 1 ug RNA with random hexamers. The amplification used immunoSEQ multiplex PCR on TCR beta CDR3; it spanned 54 Vbeta and 13 Jbeta. One entry per CDR3 protein, called by TCRdb with MiXCR from the immunoSEQ multiplex PCR reads. The sample yields some 130,000 distinct CDR3 sequences, around 94% seen once. Between the trimmed V and J ends, which lost 3 bases and 4 bases, there was a span of 9 bases. Germline CDR1 is GTSNPN and CDR2 is SVGIG (reference sequence). The CDR3 runs 13 residues.

The V gene is TRBV30, the J gene TRBJ2-2, with D unclear. The sequence was collected from a human donor with multiple sclerosis. The sequencing sample was made of CD4+ T cells from PBMCs. The CDR3: CAWRVGFTGELFF. The CDR3 DNA sequence: TGTGCCTGGAGGGTAGGGTTCACCGGGGAGCTGTTTTTT.